This paragraph reports one TCR beta chain. The sample comes from a study of blood T cells in healthy people across ages. With a J-beta primer mix and a sample-barcoded 5' primer, a second PCR ran roughly 6 to 11 cycles. TCRdb recomputed calls from the 5' RACE reads with MiXCR, one row per CDR3 protein. The sample lists 1.5 million to 2 million distinct CDR3 sequences, under 30% occurring once. The CDR3 sequence is 15 residues long. Trimming stripped 3 bases from V and 3 bases from J, with 11 bases between. From germline, CDR1 is MNHNS and CDR2 SASEGT. Sequencing was done on a sample of blood. V and J are TRBV6-1 and TRBJ2-2; possible D gene TRBD1, 6 bases. This sequence was found in a woman in her 30s in good health. Here the CDR3 reads CASSDQGRYTGELFF. CDR3 bases: TGTGCCAGCAGTGATCAGGGGAGATACACCGGGGAGCTGTTTTTT.